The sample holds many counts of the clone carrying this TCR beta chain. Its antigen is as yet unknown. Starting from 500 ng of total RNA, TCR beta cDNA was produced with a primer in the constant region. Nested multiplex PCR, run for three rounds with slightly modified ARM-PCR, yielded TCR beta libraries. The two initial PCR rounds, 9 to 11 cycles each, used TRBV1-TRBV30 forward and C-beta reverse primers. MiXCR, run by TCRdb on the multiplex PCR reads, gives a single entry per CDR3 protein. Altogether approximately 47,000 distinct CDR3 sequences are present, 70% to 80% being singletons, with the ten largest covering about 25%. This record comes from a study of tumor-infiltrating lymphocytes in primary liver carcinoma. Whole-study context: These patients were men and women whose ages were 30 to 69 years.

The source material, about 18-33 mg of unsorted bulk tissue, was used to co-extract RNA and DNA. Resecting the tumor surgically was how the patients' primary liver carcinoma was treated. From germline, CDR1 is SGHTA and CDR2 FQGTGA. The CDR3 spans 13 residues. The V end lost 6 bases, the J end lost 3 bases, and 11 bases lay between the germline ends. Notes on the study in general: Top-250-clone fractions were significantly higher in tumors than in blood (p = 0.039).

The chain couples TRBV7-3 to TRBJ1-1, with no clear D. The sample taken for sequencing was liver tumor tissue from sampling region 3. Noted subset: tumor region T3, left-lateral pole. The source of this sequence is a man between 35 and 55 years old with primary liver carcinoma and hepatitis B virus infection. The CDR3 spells CASSSRRDTEAFF. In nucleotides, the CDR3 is TGTGCCAGCAGTTCAAGGCGGGACACTGAAGCTTTCTTT.